This T cell receptor beta chain was captured in a study of post-analysis software for immune sequencing data. Researchers reported that TCR beta cDNA libraries carried unique molecular identifiers. TCRdb processed the PCR reads anew with MiXCR; each CDR3 protein has one entry. Here the sample spans about half a million distinct CDR3 sequences, over 35% being singletons. Whole-study findings and limits: When patients were compared with controls, roughly five TRBV segments were more frequent, TRBV5-6, TRBV5-1 and TRBV20-1 among them.

This clonotype was found once. Its antigen remains unknown. One end of the junction fails to match germline, which may point to a read error. CDR1 and CDR2 from the germline V gene are SQVTM and ANQGSEA. The CDR3 is 12 residues long. The TCR was taken from a girl aged 10 to 17 with multiple sclerosis. What was sequenced was blood. The rearrangement uses TRBV29-1 and TRBJ2-7, with 8 bases lining up with TRBD1. CDR3: CSTTGEAYGQYF. DNA for the CDR3: TGCAGCACGACAGGGGAGGCCTACGGGCAGTACTTC.